One sample yielded the 7 T cell receptor beta chains listed below, sequenced in a study of cytomegalovirus exposure and HLA in healthy donors. 60 Vbeta and 13 Jbeta primers were used in PCR. Repertoires were generated with immunoSEQ multiplex PCR, while TCRdb's copy carries only in-frame clones and drops some. Here the sample spans over 40,000 clones, about two thirds being singletons. The sequenced sample was PBMCs. The receptors derive from a man in his 60s in good health and CMV-seropositive.

Note on this clone: Other nucleotide sequences from this sample produce the same CDR3. The chain employs TRBV7-9 and TRBJ2-7, with 8 bases aligning to TRBD2. Losses at the gene ends were 2 bases for V and 0 bases for J; bases not matched to a gene: 0. CDR1 is SEHNR and CDR2 is FQNEAQ in the germline V gene (reference sequence). The CDR3 contains 14 residues. The DNA of the CDR3 is TGTGCCAGCAGCTTAAGCGGGAGCTCCTACGAGCAGTACTTC. It translates to CASSLSGSSYEQYF.

The V and J genes are TRBV11-2 and TRBJ2-3; D remains ambiguous. In germline, CDR1 is SGHAT, CDR2 FQNNGV. V shed 7 bases and J shed 14 bases, with 7 bases lying between them. This CDR3 region has 8 residues. DNA for the CDR3: TGTGCCAGCACTCCGGGGTATTTT. It specifies CASTPGYF.

This chain connects TRBV7-9 to TRBJ1-1; D not resolved. The CDR3 contains 14 residues. With 6 bases removed from V and 1 base from J, the gap between germline ends came to 12 bases. Germline V gene data show CDR1 as SEHNR and CDR2 as FQNEAQ (reference sequence). This chain's CDR3 is CASSPIYQNTEAFF. CDR3 DNA: TGTGCCAGCAGTCCAATCTATCAGAACACTGAAGCTTTCTTT.

The V gene is TRBV4-2, the J gene TRBJ2-7; TRBD1 aligns across 9 bases. J was trimmed by 0 bases and V by 0 bases; bases with no gene match: 12. This CDR3 has 19 residues. Germline V CDR1 and CDR2: LGHNA, YNFKEQ. The CDR3 region has the DNA TGTGCCAGCAGCCAAGACACTGCGTTAGGGGACAGGGACTCCTACGAGCAGTACTTC. Amino acid sequence: CASSQDTALGDRDSYEQYF.

This chain connects TRBV7-2 to TRBJ1-1; 9 bases fit TRBD1. V shed 5 bases, J shed 5 bases, and the junction held 18 bases outside the gene matches. The CDR3 runs 18 residues. Germline values: CDR1 SGHTA, CDR2 FQGNSA. The CDR3 bases are TGTGCCAGCAGCCAGGACAGTCGGGACAGGGTAACGTGGACTGAAGCTTTCTTT. It is translated as CASSQDSRDRVTWTEAFF.

V and J are TRBV30 and TRBJ2-7, with 9 bases fitting TRBD2. This CDR3 has 18 residues. J was trimmed by 0 bases and V by 1 base; bases with no gene match: 13. Germline V gives CDR1 GTSNPN, CDR2 SVGIG (reference sequence). CDR3 amino acids: CAWSGKISGSPRSYEQYF. The CDR3 nucleotides read TGTGCCTGGAGTGGAAAGATTAGCGGGAGCCCCCGCTCCTACGAGCAGTACTTC.

This clone was seen only a few times. The chain is built from TRBV6-6 and TRBJ2-3; 8 bases match TRBD1. The junction had 6 bases not matched to a gene; V was cut back by 5 bases and J by 2 bases. CDR1 and CDR2 (germline): MNHNY, SVGAGI (reference sequence). This CDR3 has 15 amino acids. The CDR3, as DNA: TGTGCCAGCAGTCCAGGGGGCCTGTCCACAGATACGCAGTATTTT. Translation gives CASSPGGLSTDTQYF.